In this sample, the clone carrying this T cell receptor beta chain turned up once. The entry originates in a study of blood T cell repertoires in COVID-19. Here immunoSEQ multiplex PCR was the method, and the copy in TCRdb shows in-frame clones only, minus some. Of some 150,000 clones listed, 75% to 90% are singletons. Germline loops: CDR1 LNHDA, CDR2 SQIVND (reference sequence). V was cut by 5 bases and J by 3 bases, with 12 bases left in between. The CDR3 contains 14 residues. This chain joins TRBV19 and TRBJ2-3; no firm D call. The specimen sequenced was peripheral blood. This TCR was sampled from a woman aged 40 to 55 with acute or convalescent COVID-19. CDR3 in amino acids: CASSELVRTDTQYF. The CDR3 region has the DNA TGTGCCAGTAGTGAGTTGGTGCGAACAGATACGCAGTATTTT.